This TCR beta chain was recovered during a study of cytomegalovirus exposure and HLA in healthy donors. Primers included in the PCR were 60 Vbeta and 13 Jbeta primers. Assay used: immunoSEQ multiplex PCR; TCRdb lists only in-frame clones, some missing. The sample has some 110,000 clones, 70% to 80% seen once; the top ten hold about 5%. CDR3 length equals 14 residues. Germline V gene lookup returns CDR1 MNHNS and CDR2 SASEGT. The sequence derives from a man between 45 and 60 years old in good health and CMV-seropositive. Sample: PBMCs. This chain uses TRBV6-1 with TRBJ2-5, with 7 bases fitting TRBD2. The J call could be wrong; TRBJ2-7 is a better fit for the DNA end. CDR3 residues: CASRLGGSSYEQYF. CDR3 bases: TGTGCCAGCAGGTTAGGCGGGAGCTCCTACGAGCAGTACTTC.